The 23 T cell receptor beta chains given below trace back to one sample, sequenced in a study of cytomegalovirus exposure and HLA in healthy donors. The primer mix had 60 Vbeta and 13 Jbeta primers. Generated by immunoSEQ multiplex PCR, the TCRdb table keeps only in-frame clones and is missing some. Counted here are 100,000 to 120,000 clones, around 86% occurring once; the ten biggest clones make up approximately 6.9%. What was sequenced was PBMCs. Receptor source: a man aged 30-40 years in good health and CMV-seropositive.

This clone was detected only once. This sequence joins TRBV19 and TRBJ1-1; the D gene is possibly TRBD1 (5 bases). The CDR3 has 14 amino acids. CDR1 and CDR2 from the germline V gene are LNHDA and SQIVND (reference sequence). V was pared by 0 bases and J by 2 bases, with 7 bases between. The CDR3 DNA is TGTGCCAGTAGTATAGACGGACAAAACACTGAAGCTTTCTTT. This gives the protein CASSIDGQNTEAFF.

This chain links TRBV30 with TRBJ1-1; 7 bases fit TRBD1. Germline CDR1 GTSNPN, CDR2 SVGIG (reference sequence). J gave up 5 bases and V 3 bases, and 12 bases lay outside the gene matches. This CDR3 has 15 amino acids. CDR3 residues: CAWSDPGRGWTEAFF. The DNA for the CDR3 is TGTGCCTGGAGCGACCCCGGCAGGGGGTGGACTGAAGCTTTCTTT.

The CDR3 here is CASRPGARDNQPQHF. The CDR3 DNA reads TGTGCCAGCAGGCCCGGCGCCAGGGACAATCAGCCCCAGCATTTT. The chain combines TRBV21-1 with TRBJ1-5; the table calls TRBD1, which could not be checked here. TRBV21-1 corresponds to a pseudogene. The CDR3 totals 15 residues.

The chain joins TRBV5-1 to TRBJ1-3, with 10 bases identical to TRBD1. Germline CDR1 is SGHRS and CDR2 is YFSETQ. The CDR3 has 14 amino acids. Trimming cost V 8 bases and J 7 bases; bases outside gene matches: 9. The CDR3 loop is CASKLDRGLNTIYF. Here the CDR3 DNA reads TGCGCCAGTAAGCTGGACAGGGGGTTGAACACCATATATTTT.

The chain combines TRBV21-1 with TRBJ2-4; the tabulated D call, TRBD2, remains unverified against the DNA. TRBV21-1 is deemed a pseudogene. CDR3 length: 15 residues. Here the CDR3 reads CASSKGGRGKNIQYF. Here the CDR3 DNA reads TGTGCCAGCAGCAAAGGAGGGCGGGGGAAAAACATTCAGTACTTC.

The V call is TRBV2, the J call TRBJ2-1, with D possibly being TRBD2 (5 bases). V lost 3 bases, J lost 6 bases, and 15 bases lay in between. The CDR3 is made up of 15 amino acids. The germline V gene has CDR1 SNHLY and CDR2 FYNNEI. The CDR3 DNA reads TGTGCCAGCAGTGACACGGACTTCTCAGTCAATGAGCAGTTCTTC. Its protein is CASSDTDFSVNEQFF.

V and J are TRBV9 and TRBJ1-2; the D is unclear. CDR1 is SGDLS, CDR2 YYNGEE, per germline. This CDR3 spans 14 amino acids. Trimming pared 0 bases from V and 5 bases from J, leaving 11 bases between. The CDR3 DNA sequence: TGTGCCAGCAGCGTAGATCGGGTCGGGTATGGCTACACCTTC. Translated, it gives CASSVDRVGYGYTF.

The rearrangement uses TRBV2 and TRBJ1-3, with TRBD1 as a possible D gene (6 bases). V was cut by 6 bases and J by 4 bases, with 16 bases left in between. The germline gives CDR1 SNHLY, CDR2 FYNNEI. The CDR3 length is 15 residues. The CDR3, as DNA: TGTGCCAGCAGCAAAGACCGGGACACGGGAAACACCATATATTTT. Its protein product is CASSKDRDTGNTIYF.

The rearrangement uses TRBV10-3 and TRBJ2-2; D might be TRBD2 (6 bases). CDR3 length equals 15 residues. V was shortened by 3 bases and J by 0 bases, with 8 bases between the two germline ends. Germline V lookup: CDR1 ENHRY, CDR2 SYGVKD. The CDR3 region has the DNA TGTGCCATCAGTGATGGGGGGACGAACACCGGGGAGCTGTTTTTT. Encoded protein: CAISDGGTNTGELFF.

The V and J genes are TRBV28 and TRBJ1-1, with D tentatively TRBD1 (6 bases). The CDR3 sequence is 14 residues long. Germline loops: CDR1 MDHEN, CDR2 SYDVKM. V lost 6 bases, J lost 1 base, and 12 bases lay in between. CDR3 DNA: TGTGCCAGCAGATCCTTACAGGGGAACACTGAAGCTTTCTTT. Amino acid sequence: CASRSLQGNTEAFF.

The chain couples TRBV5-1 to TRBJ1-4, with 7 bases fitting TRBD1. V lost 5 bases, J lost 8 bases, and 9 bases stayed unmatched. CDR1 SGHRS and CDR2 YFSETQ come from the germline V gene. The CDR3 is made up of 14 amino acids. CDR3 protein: CASSVQGLQEKLFF. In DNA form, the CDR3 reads TGCGCCAGCAGTGTACAGGGGTTGCAGGAAAAACTGTTTTTT.

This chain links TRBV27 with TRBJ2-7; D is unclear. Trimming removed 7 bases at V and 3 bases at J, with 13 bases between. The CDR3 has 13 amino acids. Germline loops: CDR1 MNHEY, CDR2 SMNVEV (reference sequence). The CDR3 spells CASKEAESYEQYF. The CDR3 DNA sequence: TGTGCCAGCAAAGAGGCAGAGAGCTACGAGCAGTACTTC.

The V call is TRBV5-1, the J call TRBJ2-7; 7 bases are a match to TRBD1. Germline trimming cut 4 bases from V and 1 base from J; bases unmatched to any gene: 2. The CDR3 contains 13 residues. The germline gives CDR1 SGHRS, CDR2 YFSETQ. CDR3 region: CASSKDRSYEQYF. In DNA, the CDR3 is TGCGCCAGCAGCAAGGACAGGTCCTACGAGCAGTACTTC.

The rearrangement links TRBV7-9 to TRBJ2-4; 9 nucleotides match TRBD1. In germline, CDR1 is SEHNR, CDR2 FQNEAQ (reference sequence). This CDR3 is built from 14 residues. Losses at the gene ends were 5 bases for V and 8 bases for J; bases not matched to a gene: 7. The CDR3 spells CASSVTGGLDIQYF. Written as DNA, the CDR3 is TGTGCCAGCAGCGTCACAGGGGGCCTGGACATTCAGTACTTC.

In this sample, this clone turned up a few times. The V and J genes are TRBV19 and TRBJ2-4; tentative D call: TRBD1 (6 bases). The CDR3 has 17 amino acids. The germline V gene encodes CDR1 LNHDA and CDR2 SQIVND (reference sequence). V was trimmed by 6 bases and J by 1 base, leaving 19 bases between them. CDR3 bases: TGTGCCAGTAGCCGTAGAACACAAACAGGGGCCAAAAACATTCAGTACTTC. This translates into CASSRRTQTGAKNIQYF.

The CDR3 bases are TGCGCCAGCAGCTTGGGGGGGGGCGATTACGGTGAAAAACTGTTTTTT. Its translation: CASSLGGGDYGEKLFF. The gene calls are TRBV5-1 and TRBJ1-4; possible D gene TRBD1, 6 bases. V was trimmed by 0 bases and J by 7 bases, leaving 16 bases between them. Germline V gives CDR1 SGHRS, CDR2 YFSETQ. The CDR3 loop spans 16 amino acids.

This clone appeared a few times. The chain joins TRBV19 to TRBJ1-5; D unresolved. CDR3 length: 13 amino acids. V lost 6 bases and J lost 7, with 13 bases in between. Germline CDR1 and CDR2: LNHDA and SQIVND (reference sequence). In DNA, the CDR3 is TGTGCCAGTAGCACGGACCCGGGACAGCCCCAGCATTTT. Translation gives CASSTDPGQPQHF.

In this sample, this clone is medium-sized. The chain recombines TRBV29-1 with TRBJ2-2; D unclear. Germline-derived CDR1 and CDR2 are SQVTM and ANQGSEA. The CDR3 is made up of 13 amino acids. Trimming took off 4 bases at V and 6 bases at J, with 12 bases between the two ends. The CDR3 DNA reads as TGCAGCGTTGGCCTAAGCGTCGCCGGGGAGCTGTTTTTT. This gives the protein CSVGLSVAGELFF.

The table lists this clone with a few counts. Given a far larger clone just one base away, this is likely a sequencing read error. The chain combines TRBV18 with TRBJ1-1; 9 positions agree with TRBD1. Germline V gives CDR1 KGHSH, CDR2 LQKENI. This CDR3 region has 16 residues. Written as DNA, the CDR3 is TGTGCCAGCTCACCCAGCTCGGACAGGGGAGGTGCTGACGCTTTCTTT. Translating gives CASSPSSDRGGADAFF.

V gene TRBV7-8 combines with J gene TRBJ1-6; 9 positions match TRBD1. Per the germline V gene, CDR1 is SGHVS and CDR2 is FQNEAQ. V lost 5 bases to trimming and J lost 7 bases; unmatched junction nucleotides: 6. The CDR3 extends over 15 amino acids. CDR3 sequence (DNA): TGTGCCAGCAGCCCAACCGGGACAGGGAATTCACCCCTCCACTTT. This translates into CASSPTGTGNSPLHF.

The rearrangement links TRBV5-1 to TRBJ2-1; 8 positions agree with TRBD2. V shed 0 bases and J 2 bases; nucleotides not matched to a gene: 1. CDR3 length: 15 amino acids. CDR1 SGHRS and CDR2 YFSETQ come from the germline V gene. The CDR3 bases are TGCGCCAGCAGCTTGGGCGGGGGGCCCTACAATGAGCAGTTCTTC. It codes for CASSLGGGPYNEQFF.

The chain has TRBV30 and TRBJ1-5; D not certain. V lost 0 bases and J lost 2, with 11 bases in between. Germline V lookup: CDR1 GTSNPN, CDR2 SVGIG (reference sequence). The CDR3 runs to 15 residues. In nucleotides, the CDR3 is TGTGCCTGGAGTGTAGCGGCATCTGGCAATCAGCCCCAGCATTTT. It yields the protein CAWSVAASGNQPQHF.

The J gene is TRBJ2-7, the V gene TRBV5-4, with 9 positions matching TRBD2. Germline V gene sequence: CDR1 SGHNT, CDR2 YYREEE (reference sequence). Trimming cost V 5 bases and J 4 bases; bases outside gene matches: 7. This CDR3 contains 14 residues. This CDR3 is CASSPRLADYEQYF. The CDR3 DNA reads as TGTGCCAGCAGTCCGAGACTAGCGGATTACGAGCAGTACTTC.